The sequence of this TCR beta chain was determined in a study of OX40 agonist ivuxolimab in advanced cancers. Germline V gene lookup returns CDR1 SGHNT and CDR2 YYREEE (reference sequence). The V end lost 4 bases, the J end lost 2 bases, and 12 bases lay between the germline ends. CDR3 length equals 14 residues. Data came from immunoSEQ multiplex PCR; TCRdb stores just in-frame clones and leaves some out. The table shows 70,000 to 95,000 clones, with 85% to 90% occurring only once. The input for sequencing was CD4+ or CD8+ T cells sorted from blood, taken in a trial of the OX40 agonist ivuxolimab. This receptor was identified in an adult with an advanced solid tumor such as melanoma, head and neck, liver or kidney cancer. J is TRBJ2-5 and V is TRBV5-4; unclear D gene. The CDR3 sequence: CASSLGQQQETQYF. The CDR3 DNA sequence: TGTGCCAGCAGCCTCGGCCAGCAGCAAGAGACCCAGTACTTC.